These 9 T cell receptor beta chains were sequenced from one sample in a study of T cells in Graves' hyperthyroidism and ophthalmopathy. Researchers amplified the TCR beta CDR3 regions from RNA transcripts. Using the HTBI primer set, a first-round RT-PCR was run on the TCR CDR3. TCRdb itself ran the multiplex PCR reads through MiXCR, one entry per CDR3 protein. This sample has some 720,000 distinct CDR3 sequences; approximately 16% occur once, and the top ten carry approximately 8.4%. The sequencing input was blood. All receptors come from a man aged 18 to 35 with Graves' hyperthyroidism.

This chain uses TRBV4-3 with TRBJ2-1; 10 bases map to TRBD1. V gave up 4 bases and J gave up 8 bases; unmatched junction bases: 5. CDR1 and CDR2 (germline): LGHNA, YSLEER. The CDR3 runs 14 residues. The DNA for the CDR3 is TGCGCCAGCAGCCTAGACAGGGGGCCGTATGAGCAGTTCTTC. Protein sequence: CASSLDRGPYEQFF.

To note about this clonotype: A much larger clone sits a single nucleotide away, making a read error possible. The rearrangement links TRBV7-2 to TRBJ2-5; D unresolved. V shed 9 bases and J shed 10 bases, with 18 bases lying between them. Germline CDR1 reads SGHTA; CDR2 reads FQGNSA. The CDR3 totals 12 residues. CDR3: CARSRVNQDQYF. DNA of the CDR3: TGTGCCAGGAGTCGGGTTAACCAAGACCAGTACTTC.

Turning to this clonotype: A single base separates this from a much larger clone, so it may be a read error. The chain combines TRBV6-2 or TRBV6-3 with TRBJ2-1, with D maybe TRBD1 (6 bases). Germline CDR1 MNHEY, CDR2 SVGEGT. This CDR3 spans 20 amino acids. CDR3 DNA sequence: TGTGCCAGCCCCCTTGCCCCAGGGGTGGGGCGGGCGCGGCTCGGGCATGAGCAGCTCTTC. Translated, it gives CASPLAPGVGRARLGHEQLF.

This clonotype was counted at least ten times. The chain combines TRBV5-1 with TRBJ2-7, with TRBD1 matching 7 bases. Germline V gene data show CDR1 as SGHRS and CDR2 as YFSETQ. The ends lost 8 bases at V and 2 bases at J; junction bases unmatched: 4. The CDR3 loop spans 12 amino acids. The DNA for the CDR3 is TGCGCCAGTAACAGGGGTCCCTACGAGCAGTACTTC. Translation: CASNRGPYEQYF.

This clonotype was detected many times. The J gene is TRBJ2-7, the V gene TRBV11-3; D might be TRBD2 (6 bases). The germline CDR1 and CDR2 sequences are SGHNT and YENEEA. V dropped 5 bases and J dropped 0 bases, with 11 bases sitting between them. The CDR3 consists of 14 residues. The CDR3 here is CASSTGLSSYEQYF. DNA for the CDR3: TGTGCCAGCAGCACGGGACTCAGCTCCTACGAGCAGTACTTC.

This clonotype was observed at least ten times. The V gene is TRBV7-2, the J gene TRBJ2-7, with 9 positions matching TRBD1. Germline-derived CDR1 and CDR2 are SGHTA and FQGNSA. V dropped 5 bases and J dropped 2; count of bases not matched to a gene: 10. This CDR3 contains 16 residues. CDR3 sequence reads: CASSNGTGKGPYEQYF. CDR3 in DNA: TGTGCCAGCAGCAATGGGACAGGGAAGGGACCCTACGAGCAGTACTTC. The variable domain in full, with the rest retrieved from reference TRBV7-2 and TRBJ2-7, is GAGVSQSPSNKVTEKGKDVELRCDPISGHTALYWYRQSLGQGLEFLIYFQGNSAPDKSGLPSDRFSAERTGGSVSTLTIQRTQQEDSAVYLCASSNGTGKGPYEQYFGPGTRLTVT.

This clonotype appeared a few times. CDR3 sequence (DNA): TGTGCCAGCAGTGCCCAGGGGGTCTCCTACAATGAGCAGTTCTTC. Amino acids: CASSAQGVSYNEQFF. The V call is TRBV6-1, the J call TRBJ2-1; 7 bases are a match to TRBD1. CDR1 and CDR2 from the germline V gene are MNHNS and SASEGT. CDR3 length: 15 residues. The J segment lost 0 bases and the V segment lost 4 bases, leaving 3 bases of the junction unmatched.

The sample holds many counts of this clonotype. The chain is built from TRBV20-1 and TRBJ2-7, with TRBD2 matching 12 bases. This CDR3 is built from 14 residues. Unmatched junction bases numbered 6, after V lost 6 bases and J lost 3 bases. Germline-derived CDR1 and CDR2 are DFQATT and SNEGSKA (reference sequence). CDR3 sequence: CSATTSGSSYEQYF. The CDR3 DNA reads TGCAGTGCAACGACTAGCGGGAGTAGCTACGAGCAGTACTTC.

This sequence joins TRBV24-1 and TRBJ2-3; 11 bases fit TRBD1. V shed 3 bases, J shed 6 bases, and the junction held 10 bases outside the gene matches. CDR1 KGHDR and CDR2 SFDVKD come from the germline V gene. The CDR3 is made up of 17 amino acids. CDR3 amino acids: CATSDPTRDRGSDTQYF. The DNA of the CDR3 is TGTGCCACCAGTGATCCTACCCGGGACAGGGGGTCGGATACGCAGTATTTT.